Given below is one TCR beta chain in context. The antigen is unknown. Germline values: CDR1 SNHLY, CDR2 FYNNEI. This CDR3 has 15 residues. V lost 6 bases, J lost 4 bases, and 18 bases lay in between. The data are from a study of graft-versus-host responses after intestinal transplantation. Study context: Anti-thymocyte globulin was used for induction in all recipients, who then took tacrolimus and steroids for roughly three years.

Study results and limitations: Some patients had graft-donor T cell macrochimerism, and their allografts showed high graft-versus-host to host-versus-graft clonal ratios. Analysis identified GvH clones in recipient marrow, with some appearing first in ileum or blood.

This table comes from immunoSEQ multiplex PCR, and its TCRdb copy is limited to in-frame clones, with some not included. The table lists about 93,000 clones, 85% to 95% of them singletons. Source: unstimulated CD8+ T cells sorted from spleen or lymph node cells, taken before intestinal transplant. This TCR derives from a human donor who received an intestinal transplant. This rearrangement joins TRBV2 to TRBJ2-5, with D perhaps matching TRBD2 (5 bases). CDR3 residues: CASRTPGRLRETQYF. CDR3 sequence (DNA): TGTGCCAGCAGGACTCCGGGGAGATTGCGAGAGACCCAGTACTTC.